The 27 T cell receptor beta chains presented below share a single source sample, sequenced in a study of blood T cells in healthy people across ages. Alongside a J-beta primer mix, a sample-barcoded 5' primer served in a second PCR lasting 7 to 11 cycles. TCRdb passed the 5' RACE reads through MiXCR, listing each CDR3 protein once. In the table there are 2 million or so distinct CDR3 sequences, about 50% of which are singletons. The sample was blood. These receptors all stem from a woman aged 35 to 49 in good health.

The chain's CDR3 is CASSKRQGSGEKLFF. In DNA, the CDR3 is TGTGCCAGCAGCAAGCGACAGGGCTCGGGCGAAAAACTGTTTTTT. This rearrangement joins TRBV3-1 to TRBJ1-4, with 7 bases that match TRBD1. Germline V gives CDR1 LGHDT, CDR2 YNNKEL (reference sequence). V dropped 5 bases and J dropped 8; count of bases not matched to a gene: 11. The CDR3 totals 15 residues.

This rearrangement joins TRBV18 to TRBJ1-1; possibly TRBD1 for D (5 bases). Germline CDR1 reads KGHSH; CDR2 reads LQKENI. Trimming removed 3 bases from V and 3 bases from J, with 14 bases in between. The CDR3 runs 15 residues. This CDR3 is CASSPSAGLYTEAFF. The CDR3 DNA follows: TGTGCCAGCTCACCTTCGGCGGGACTGTACACTGAAGCTTTCTTT.

In its sample, this clonotype was seen a few times. J is TRBJ1-2 and V is TRBV29-1, with 7 nucleotides matching TRBD1. The V gene's germline CDR1 is SQVTM and CDR2 ANQGSEA. Unmatched junction bases numbered 6, after V lost 5 bases and J lost 3 bases. The CDR3 runs to 13 residues. The CDR3 nucleotides are TGCAGCGTTTACAGGGGTTGGGACTATGGCTACACCTTC. Protein product: CSVYRGWDYGYTF.

The genes are TRBV2 and TRBJ2-1; possibly TRBD2 for D (5 bases). This CDR3 is built from 15 residues. The germline gives CDR1 SNHLY, CDR2 FYNNEI. V shed 8 bases and J shed 1 base, with 15 bases lying between them. The CDR3 bases are TGTGCCAGCGCCCAAGAGGGTGGGTCCTACAATGAGCAGTTCTTC. Protein: CASAQEGGSYNEQFF.

The rearrangement links TRBV5-1 to TRBJ1-2; tentative D call: TRBD1 (5 bases). Germline V gene data show CDR1 as SGHRS and CDR2 as YFSETQ. V was shortened by 3 bases and J by 7 bases, with 28 bases between the two germline ends. The CDR3 totals 18 residues. The CDR3 DNA is TGCGCCAGCAGCTCGCCCCCCGGGATAGGGGTAGTTACTGGTGGCTACACCTTC. Protein: CASSSPPGIGVVTGGYTF.

The chain is built from TRBV4-3 and TRBJ2-1; D is unclear. TRBJ2-7 explains the end of the DNA better; the J call may be wrong. The germline CDR1 and CDR2 sequences are LGHNA and YSLEER. This CDR3 has 17 residues. Here the CDR3 reads CASSQGVALSSYNEQYF. Written as DNA, the CDR3 is TGCGCCAGCAGCCAAGGGGTCGCACTAAGCTCCTACAATGAGCAGTACTTC.

The chain links TRBV7-2 to TRBJ1-4; a possible D gene is TRBD1 (5 bases). The CDR3 runs 12 residues. Germline V gives CDR1 SGHTA, CDR2 FQGNSA. Here the CDR3 DNA reads TGTGCGGGCGGGACGCCAGATGAAAAACTGTTTTTT. As protein: CAGGTPDEKLFF.

The rearrangement uses TRBV6-6 and TRBJ2-3; 7 bases match TRBD2. The CDR3 has 17 residues. V shed 2 bases, J shed 0 bases, and the junction held 8 bases outside the gene matches. Germline V lookup: CDR1 MNHNY, CDR2 SVGAGI (reference sequence). As DNA, the CDR3 is TGTGCCAGCAGTTACCCTCGCGGGGGACCCAGCACAGATACGCAGTATTTT. It is translated as CASSYPRGGPSTDTQYF.

The chain is built from TRBV7-9 and TRBJ2-1; the D is unclear. The CDR3 is made up of 14 amino acids. Between the trimmed V and J ends, which lost 6 bases and 9 bases, there was a span of 18 bases. Germline lookup yields CDR1 SEHNR and CDR2 FQNEAQ (reference sequence). CDR3 sequence reads: CASSQRERMGEQFF. The CDR3 nucleotides read TGTGCCAGCAGTCAGAGAGAGAGAATGGGTGAGCAGTTCTTC.

The rearrangement uses TRBV4-3 and TRBJ2-1, with unresolved D. Trimming took off 3 bases at V and 5 bases at J, with 8 bases between the two ends. Germline V gives CDR1 LGHNA, CDR2 YSLEER. The CDR3 spans 13 residues. Written as DNA, the CDR3 is TGCGCCAGCAGCCACTTGATAGACAATGAGCAGTTCTTC. This sequence encodes CASSHLIDNEQFF.

The genes are TRBV7-2 and TRBJ2-3, with 9 bases lining up with TRBD1. The CDR3 runs 19 residues. With 0 bases clipped from V and 0 bases from J, the junction kept 10 bases outside the gene matches. Germline CDR1 reads SGHTA; CDR2 reads FQGNSA. CDR3 nucleotide sequence: TGTGCCAGCAGCTTAGCTTGGGGACAGGGCTATAGAAGCACAGATACGCAGTATTTT. As protein: CASSLAWGQGYRSTDTQYF.

This clonotype was observed a handful of times. The rearrangement uses TRBV6-1 and TRBJ1-5, with 9 bases that match TRBD1. Germline-derived CDR1 and CDR2 are MNHNS and SASEGT. V gave up 7 bases and J gave up 2 bases; unmatched junction bases: 6. The CDR3 spans 15 residues. This CDR3 is CASTPQGAGNQPQHF. In DNA, the CDR3 is TGTGCCAGCACCCCACAGGGGGCCGGCAATCAGCCCCAGCATTTT.

The rearrangement uses TRBV20-1 and TRBJ2-5; TRBD2 agrees at 9 bases. This CDR3 spans 15 amino acids. V shed 1 base, J shed 5 bases, and the junction held 8 bases outside the gene matches. CDR1 DFQATT and CDR2 SNEGSKA come from the germline V gene (reference sequence). Here the CDR3 reads CSARVGGGASETQYF. CDR3 bases: TGCAGTGCTAGAGTGGGCGGGGGGGCCTCGGAGACCCAGTACTTC.

The rearrangement uses TRBV20-1 and TRBJ1-2, with D tentatively TRBD1 (5 bases). Germline CDR1 DFQATT, CDR2 SNEGSKA (reference sequence). The ends were cut back, 3 bases at V and 3 bases at J, with 11 bases in the middle. This CDR3 region has 13 residues. CDR3 loop: CSASGRVDYGYTF. DNA for the CDR3: TGCAGTGCTAGTGGCAGGGTCGACTATGGCTACACCTTC.

The chain joins TRBV2 to TRBJ2-5; TRBD2 might be the D (6 bases). The CDR3 consists of 12 residues. Germline-derived CDR1 and CDR2 are SNHLY and FYNNEI. Trimming left V 6 bases short and J 10 bases short, with 15 bases between. The CDR3 spells CASRGLNCCQYF. The CDR3, as DNA: TGTGCCAGCAGGGGACTGAATTGTTGCCAGTACTTC.

This chain links TRBV5-5 with TRBJ1-2; D is ambiguous. V lost 2 bases, J lost 0 bases, and 5 bases lay in between. CDR1 and CDR2 from the germline V gene are SGHKS and YYEKEE (reference sequence). The CDR3 is 13 residues long. Here the CDR3 DNA reads TGTGCCAGCAGCTTCACCTCTAACTATGGCTACACCTTC. It is translated as CASSFTSNYGYTF.

V and J are TRBV20-1 and TRBJ2-7, with 7 bases that match TRBD2. Germline V gene lookup returns CDR1 DFQATT and CDR2 SNEGSKA (reference sequence). CDR3 size: 14 residues. The V and J ends lost 6 bases and 1 base, in that order; junction bases with no gene match: 9. DNA for the CDR3: TGCAGTGCGAGGAAGCGGGGAGAATCCTACGAGCAGTACTTC. Its protein product is CSARKRGESYEQYF.

This clonotype was seen a single time. The V gene is TRBV7-2, the J gene TRBJ2-1, with 7 bases that match TRBD1. This CDR3 is built from 15 residues. Germline CDR1 SGHTA, CDR2 FQGNSA. The J segment lost 4 bases and the V segment lost 5 bases, leaving 8 bases of the junction unmatched. CDR3 region: CASSRRQGTYNEQFF. The CDR3 DNA is TGTGCCAGCAGCCGCCGACAGGGTACTTACAATGAGCAGTTCTTC.

This clonotype was detected a few times. The gene calls are TRBV5-1 and TRBJ2-5, with 8 bases matching TRBD1. The CDR3 contains 18 residues. Germline V gene lookup returns CDR1 SGHRS and CDR2 YFSETQ. V shed 5 bases, J shed 6 bases, and the junction held 21 bases outside the gene matches. The DNA for the CDR3 is TGCGCCAGCAGACCCGCGTTCGGGGCAGGGGGCGATGTGAAGACCCAGTACTTC. This encodes CASRPAFGAGGDVKTQYF.

This clonotype was counted only a few times. The gene calls are TRBV6-2 or TRBV6-3 and TRBJ2-6, with D unclear. The CDR3 extends over 16 amino acids. Trimming took off 4 bases at V and 4 bases at J, with 14 bases between the two ends. From germline, CDR1 is MNHEY and CDR2 SVGEGT. The CDR3: CASSLRVLRGANVLTF. As DNA, the CDR3 is TGTGCCAGCAGTTTAAGGGTCCTTAGGGGGGCCAACGTCCTGACTTTC.

This rearrangement joins TRBV7-3 to TRBJ2-7, with a tentative D call TRBD2 (5 bases). Trimming cost V 4 bases and J 6 bases, with 13 bases left between them. CDR3 length: 13 amino acids. The germline V gene has CDR1 SGHTA and CDR2 FQGTGA. The CDR3 DNA reads TGTGCCAGCAGCTCCCACGCGGGTTCCGAGCAGTACTTC. Translating it yields CASSSHAGSEQYF.

The V gene is TRBV9, the J gene TRBJ1-1, with 9 nucleotides matching TRBD1. In germline, CDR1 is SGDLS, CDR2 YYNGEE. CDR3 length equals 15 residues. With V trimmed by 1 base and J by 8 bases, 9 bases remained unmatched. CDR3 coding DNA: TGTGCCAGCAGCGTAAGTCTGGACAGGGGAAACGAAGCTTTCTTT. Its translation is CASSVSLDRGNEAFF.

V usage is TRBV3-1 and J usage is TRBJ2-1; no clear D gene. Germline loops: CDR1 LGHDT, CDR2 YNNKEL (reference sequence). Trimming cost V 0 bases and J 3 bases, with 9 bases left between them. The CDR3 is 15 amino acids. CDR3 in DNA: TGTGCCAGCAGCCAAGAGTCGGCTCGCTACAATGAGCAGTTCTTC. This sequence encodes CASSQESARYNEQFF.

V and J are TRBV15 and TRBJ1-2, with 9 bases that match TRBD1. The V gene's germline CDR1 is LNHNV and CDR2 YYDKDF (reference sequence). J lost 2 bases, V lost 0 bases, and 13 bases had no gene match. The CDR3 loop spans 19 amino acids. Here the CDR3 DNA reads TGTGCCACCAGCAGAGATATCGGGGACAGGGAAGGGCTAAACTATGGCTACACCTTC. Translating it yields CATSRDIGDREGLNYGYTF.

Worth noting for this clonotype: At one end, the junction sequence differs from germline, possibly due to a read error. The V gene is TRBV5-1, the J gene TRBJ2-3; tentative D call: TRBD1 (6 bases). The CDR3 consists of 15 residues. CDR1 is SGHRS, CDR2 YFSETQ, per germline. CDR3 nucleotides: TGCGCCAGCAGCCCGTTAGGGGGTCGGACAGATACGCGGTATTTT. It yields the protein CASSPLGGRTDTRYF.

V and J are TRBV3-1 and TRBJ2-3; the D gene is possibly TRBD2 (6 bases). From germline, CDR1 is LGHDT and CDR2 YNNKEL (reference sequence). V lost 2 bases, J lost 4 bases, and 13 bases lay in between. CDR3 length equals 15 residues. The CDR3 DNA sequence: TGTGCCAGCAGCCAAAGTAGCGGCTCCGCAGATACGCAGTATTTT. Encoded protein: CASSQSSGSADTQYF.

The chain joins TRBV12-3 or TRBV12-4 to TRBJ2-7, with D maybe TRBD1 (6 bases). V lost 6 bases and J 3 bases, leaving 18 bases between the germline ends. The CDR3 is 15 amino acids. CDR3 residues: CASSHRDSVSYEQYF. In nucleotides, the CDR3 is TGTGCCAGCAGCCACAGGGATTCTGTAAGCTACGAGCAGTACTTC.